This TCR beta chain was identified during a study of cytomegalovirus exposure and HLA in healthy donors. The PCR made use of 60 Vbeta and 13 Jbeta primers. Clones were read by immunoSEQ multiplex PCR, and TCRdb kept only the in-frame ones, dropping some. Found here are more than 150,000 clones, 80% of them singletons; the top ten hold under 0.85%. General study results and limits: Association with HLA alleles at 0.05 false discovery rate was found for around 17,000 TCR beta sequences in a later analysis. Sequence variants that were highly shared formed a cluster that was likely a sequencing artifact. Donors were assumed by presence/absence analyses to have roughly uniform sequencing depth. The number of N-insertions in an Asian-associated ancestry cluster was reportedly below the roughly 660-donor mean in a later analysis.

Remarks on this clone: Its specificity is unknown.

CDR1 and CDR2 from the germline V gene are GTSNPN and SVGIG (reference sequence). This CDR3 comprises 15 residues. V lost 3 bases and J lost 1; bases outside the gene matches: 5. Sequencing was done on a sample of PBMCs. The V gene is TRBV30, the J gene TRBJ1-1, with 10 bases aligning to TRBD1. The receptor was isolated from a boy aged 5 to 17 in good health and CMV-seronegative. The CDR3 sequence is CAWSRTGGWNTEAFF. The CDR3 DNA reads TGTGCCTGGAGCCGGACAGGGGGTTGGAACACTGAAGCTTTCTTT.